This T cell receptor beta chain was retrieved from a study of response to subunit inactivated influenza vaccine. General study points: The authors proposed limited new T cell recruitment per seasonal influenza vaccination.

The germline V gene encodes CDR1 MNHNS and CDR2 SASEGT. The CDR3 extends over 15 amino acids. V lost 6 bases and J 6 bases, leaving 21 bases between the germline ends. This clonotype was counted ten times or more. Its antigen is unidentified. TCRdb processed the RT-PCR reads anew with MiXCR; each CDR3 protein has one entry. The sample lists roughly 650,000 distinct CDR3 sequences, 12% to 15% seen once, with approximately 7.6% in the top ten. The sequences come from PBMCs from blood, collected 14 days before vaccination. The chain employs TRBV6-1 and TRBJ2-7; D may be TRBD1 or TRBD2 (5 bases each). The TCR comes from a man aged 45-65 years who received an inactivated influenza vaccine. CDR3 region: CASSPPLGVGSEQYF. CDR3 nucleotides: TGTGCCAGCAGCCCACCATTGGGGGTTGGTTCCGAGCAGTACTTC.